Listed below are T cell receptor beta chains from one sample, sequenced in a study of blood T cell repertoires in COVID-19. The repertoire was sequenced with immunoSEQ multiplex PCR; TCRdb's copy has only in-frame clones and lacks some. The profile shows some 180,000 clones, approximately 89% of them singletons. The source material was PBMCs or T cells enriched from blood (not recorded which). Receptor source: a middle-aged man who had recovered from COVID-19. The CDR3 runs from the conserved cysteine through the conserved F or W. Fields, in order: D gene, V gene, CDR3 protein. D genes are given only for firm matches.

TRBD1 TRBV7-8 CASSGDSYGYTF
TRBD1 TRBV28 CASSLPSDRGSNQPQHF
NA TRBV5-1 CASSYSTYEQYF
TRBD2 TRBV9 CASSWEGGFTGELFF
NA TRBV21-1 CASSWTGGPYEQYF
TRBD1 TRBV5-1 CASSRQGDTGELFF
TRBD1 TRBV6-5 CASSSFRDRGTYEQYF
NA TRBV30 CAWSDGGTVEKLFF
TRBD1 TRBV2 CASSRDRVIREQYF
NA TRBV7-2 CASSLQGQRGGSYEQYF
TRBD1 TRBV14 CASSLRTGANTGELFF
NA TRBV7-8 CASSFPGTQQFF
NA TRBV30 CAWGRGGPYEQYF
NA TRBV19 CATRGGISNQPQHF
NA TRBV7-6 CASSLQQSEGNEQYF
NA TRBV4-1 CASSQVGSGQKAEAFF
NA TRBV3-1/TRBV3-2 CASAWRGSYNEQFF
NA TRBV2 CASSETGSYGYTF
NA TRBV5-1 CASSPWGSLEGELFF
NA TRBV27 CASSLLGAGELFF
NA TRBV6-5 CAGQRGDQETQYF
NA TRBV6-5 CASVTDNPPNNEQFF